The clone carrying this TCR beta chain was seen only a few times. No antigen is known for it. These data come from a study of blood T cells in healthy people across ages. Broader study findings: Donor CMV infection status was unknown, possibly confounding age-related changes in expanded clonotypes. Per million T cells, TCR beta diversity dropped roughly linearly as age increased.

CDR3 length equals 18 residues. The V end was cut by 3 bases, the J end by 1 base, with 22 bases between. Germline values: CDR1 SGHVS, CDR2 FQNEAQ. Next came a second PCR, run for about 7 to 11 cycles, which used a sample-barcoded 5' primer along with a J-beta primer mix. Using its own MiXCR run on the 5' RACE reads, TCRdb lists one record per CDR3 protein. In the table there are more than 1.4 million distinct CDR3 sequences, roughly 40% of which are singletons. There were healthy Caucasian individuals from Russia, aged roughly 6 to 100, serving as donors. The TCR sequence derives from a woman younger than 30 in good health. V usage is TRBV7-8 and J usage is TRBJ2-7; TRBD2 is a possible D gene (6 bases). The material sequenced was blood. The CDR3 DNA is TGTGCCAGCAGCTTCTACTCCTCCGGGACTTCTTTATCCTACGAGCAGTACTTC. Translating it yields CASSFYSSGTSLSYEQYF.